Listed below are T cell receptor beta chains from one sample, sequenced in a study of blood T cell repertoires in COVID-19. Here immunoSEQ multiplex PCR was the method, and the copy in TCRdb shows in-frame clones only, minus some. Seen here are a few hundred thousand clones, around 89% observed once, and the top ten hold around 13%. Material: peripheral blood. All receptors come from a woman aged 45 to 65 with COVID-19, enrolled during active disease. Each CDR3 is given with its conserved first and last residue. D genes are given only for firm matches. Clone size is stated in some rows and not others, as once, few, many or a class when expanded.

D	V	size	J	CDR3	DNA
TRBD2	TRBV6-5	-	TRBJ2-1	CASSPGLAYNEQFF	TGTGCCAGCAGTCCGGGACTAGCCTACAATGAGCAGTTCTTC
TRBD1	TRBV19	-	TRBJ2-6	CASSASRDSLGANVLTF	TGTGCCAGTAGTGCGTCCCGGGACAGCCTTGGGGCCAACGTCCTGACTTTC
TRBD1	TRBV3-1/TRBV3-2	-	TRBJ1-4	CASSQAFGGQGMFF	TGTGCCAGCAGCCAAGCTTTCGGGGGACAGGGAATGTTTTTT
TRBD2	TRBV28	-	TRBJ2-7	CASSLKRGTSVETYEQYF	TGTGCCAGCAGTTTAAAGAGGGGGACTAGCGTGGAAACCTACGAGCAGTACTTC
TRBD1	TRBV2	-	TRBJ1-1	CASLGDRDTEAFF	TGTGCCAGCTTGGGGGACAGGGACACTGAAGCTTTCTTT
TRBD1	TRBV6-5	-	TRBJ2-1	CASRRQGINEQFF	TGTGCCAGCAGGAGACAGGGTATCAATGAGCAGTTCTTC
-	TRBV4-1	-	TRBJ2-1	CASSQPTGGSYNEQFF	TGCGCCAGCAGCCAACCGACCGGGGGCTCCTACAATGAGCAGTTCTTC
TRBD2	TRBV2	-	TRBJ2-3	CASRSGTSGGLSDTQYF	TGTGCCAGCCGTTCCGGGACTAGCGGGGGGCTGTCAGATACGCAGTATTTT
-	TRBV19	-	TRBJ2-2	CASSALDGELFF	TGTGCCAGTAGCGCGTTAGACGGGGAGCTGTTTTTT
-	TRBV3-1/TRBV3-2	-	TRBJ1-5	CASKGRGGNQPQHF	TGTGCCAGCAAGGGGCGGGGAGGCAATCAGCCCCAGCATTTT
TRBD1	TRBV7-9	-	TRBJ1-1	CASRLSETGGSTEAFF	TGTGCCAGCAGACTTTCCGAGACAGGGGGGAGCACTGAAGCTTTCTTT
-	TRBV11-2	-	TRBJ1-3	CASSLGGGNTIYF	TGTGCCAGCAGCTTGGGGGGTGGAAACACCATATATTTT
-	TRBV20-1	-	TRBJ2-1	CSASGRYSYNEQFF	TGCAGTGCTAGTGGGCGGTACTCCTACAATGAGCAGTTCTTC
TRBD1	TRBV27	-	TRBJ1-3	CASWDRLSGNTIYF	TGTGCCAGCTGGGACAGGTTGTCTGGAAACACCATATATTTT
TRBD1	TRBV4-1	-	TRBJ1-5	CASSQGGQGLEPQHF	TGCGCCAGCAGCCAAGGGGGACAGGGCTTAGAGCCCCAGCATTTT
-	TRBV14	-	TRBJ2-7	CASSQDPIGAYEQYF	TGTGCCAGCAGCCAAGATCCCATTGGGGCTTACGAGCAGTACTTC
-	TRBV3-1/TRBV3-2	few	TRBJ2-3	CASSPRTSSDTQYF	TGTGCCAGCAGCCCCCGTACTAGCTCAGATACGCAGTATTTT
-	TRBV11-1	-	TRBJ1-2	CASSLYREGGYTF	TGTGCCAGCAGCTTGTACAGGGAGGGTGGCTACACCTTC
TRBD1	TRBV7-2	-	TRBJ1-6	CASSQNRGNSPLHF	TGTGCCAGCAGCCAGAACAGGGGGAATTCACCCCTCCACTTT
TRBD1	TRBV9	-	TRBJ1-5	CASSKTGAVQPQHF	TGTGCCAGCAGCAAAACAGGGGCCGTGCAGCCCCAGCATTTT
-	TRBV7-3	-	TRBJ2-2	CASSSDSNFAGELFF	TGTGCCAGCAGCTCGGACAGTAATTTCGCCGGGGAGCTGTTTTTT
-	TRBV4-2	-	TRBJ1-4	CASSQDGGFNEKLFF	TGTGCCAGCAGCCAAGACGGAGGTTTTAATGAAAAACTGTTTTTT
-	TRBV30	many	TRBJ2-1	CAWSRLKSGEQFF	TGTGCCTGGAGTCGGCTTAAGAGCGGTGAGCAGTTCTTC
-	TRBV6-5	-	TRBJ2-5	CASSYGGEIQETQYF	TGTGCCAGCAGTTACGGCGGGGAGATCCAAGAGACCCAGTACTTC
-	TRBV19	few	TRBJ1-2	CASSRVSYGYTF	TGTGCCAGTAGTCGGGTGAGCTATGGCTACACCTTC
-	TRBV2	-	TRBJ2-1	CASDNGGINEQFF	TGTGCCAGCGACAATGGAGGGATTAATGAGCAGTTCTTC
-	TRBV12-5	-	TRBJ1-1	CASGLPPSRAFF	TGTGCTAGTGGTTTGCCCCCTTCGAGGGCTTTCTTT
TRBD1	TRBV6-6	-	TRBJ2-3	CASSYWGTGGEDTQYF	TGTGCCAGCAGTTACTGGGGGACAGGGGGAGAAGATACGCAGTATTTT
TRBD1	TRBV6-5	-	TRBJ2-3	CASRTGQLGTDTQYF	TGTGCCAGCAGAACGGGACAGCTAGGCACAGATACGCAGTATTTT
-	TRBV11-2	few	TRBJ1-3	CASSLGATGNTIYF	TGTGCCAGCAGCTTGGGGGCGACTGGAAACACCATATATTTT
TRBD1	TRBV7-2	-	TRBJ2-7	CASSLGQGTIYEQYF	TGTGCCAGCAGCTTAGGACAGGGCACTATCTACGAGCAGTACTTC
TRBD2	TRBV6-5	-	TRBJ2-7	CASSREGIGEQYF	TGTGCCAGCAGCAGGGAGGGAATCGGAGAGCAGTACTTC
-	TRBV2	-	TRBJ1-3	CASSEIEGNTIYF	TGTGCCAGCAGTGAGATCGAGGGAAACACCATATATTTT
-	TRBV7-9	few	TRBJ1-5	CASSSNQGPLEPQHF	TGTGCCAGCAGCTCGAATCAGGGGCCGCTTGAGCCCCAGCATTTT
-	TRBV6-6	-	TRBJ2-1	CASSHRDKYNEQFF	TGTGCCAGCAGTCACCGGGACAAGTACAATGAGCAGTTCTTC
-	TRBV6-2/TRBV6-3	-	TRBJ2-5	CASSYGGAQETQYF	TGTGCCAGCAGTTACGGCGGAGCCCAAGAGACCCAGTACTTC
TRBD1	TRBV11-2	-	TRBJ2-2	CASSRTGYTGELFF	TGTGCCAGCAGCAGGACAGGGTACACCGGGGAGCTGTTTTTT
-	TRBV5-6	-	TRBJ2-1	CASSRQYEQFF	TGTGCCAGCAGCCGACAATATGAGCAGTTCTTC
TRBD1	TRBV9	-	TRBJ1-1	CASSSLNPEQGSTFF	TGTGCCAGCAGCTCCCTCAACCCCGAACAGGGGTCCACTTTCTTT
-	TRBV29-1	-	TRBJ2-2	CSVGVANTGELFF	TGCAGCGTCGGGGTTGCGAACACCGGGGAGCTGTTTTTT
TRBD1	TRBV4-1	-	TRBJ1-4	CASTDVGQGVEKLFF	TGCGCCAGCACGGACGTGGGACAGGGGGTTGAAAAACTGTTTTTT
TRBD1	TRBV9	-	TRBJ2-7	CASSVGSGTGGIYEQYF	TGTGCCAGCAGCGTGGGTTCCGGGACAGGGGGCATCTACGAACAGTACTTC
-	TRBV15	-	TRBJ2-1	CATSRDLKAAEQFF	TGTGCCACCAGCAGAGATTTAAAGGCGGCGGAGCAGTTCTTC
-	TRBV11-3	few	TRBJ1-1	CASSYKGGTEAFF	TGTGCCAGCAGCTATAAAGGGGGAACTGAAGCTTTCTTT
TRBD2	TRBV5-1	-	TRBJ2-3	CASSLSGAGTDTQYF	TGCGCCAGCAGCCTTAGCGGGGCAGGCACAGATACGCAGTATTTT
TRBD1	TRBV9	-	TRBJ2-1	CASGSGGFNEQFF	TGTGCCAGCGGATCAGGGGGCTTCAATGAGCAGTTCTTC
-	TRBV20-1	-	TRBJ1-1	CSASGGGYTEAFF	TGCAGTGCGAGTGGGGGAGGTTATACTGAAGCTTTCTTT